The next 18 T cell receptor beta chains were all read from a single sample in a study of T cells in Graves' hyperthyroidism and ophthalmopathy. TCR beta CDR3 regions were amplified from RNA. A first-round RT-PCR of the TCR CDR3 used the HTBI primer set. TCRdb re-called the multiplex PCR reads with MiXCR, one entry per CDR3 protein. The table records fewer than 650,000 distinct CDR3 sequences, approximately 48% of them present only once. Material for sequencing was peripheral blood or thyroid tissue (not recorded which). These receptors were obtained from an adult woman with Graves' disease, either hyperthyroidism or ophthalmopathy (not recorded which).

The CDR3 spells CASSLELAVGYEQYF. CDR3 nucleotides: TGTGCCAGCAGCTTAGAACTAGCGGTAGGCTACGAGCAGTACTTC. This chain connects TRBV7-6 to TRBJ2-7, with 8 bases fitting TRBD2. This CDR3 comprises 15 residues. Looked up from germline, CDR1 is SGHVS and CDR2 is FNYEAQ. Losses at the gene ends were 1 base for V and 3 bases for J; bases not matched to a gene: 5. The full variable domain, completed using reference TRBV7-6 and TRBJ2-7, is GAGVSQSPRYKVTKRGQDVALRCDPISGHVSLYWYRQALGQGPEFLTYFNYEAQQDKSGLPNDRFSAERPEGSISTLTIQRTEQRDSAMYRCASSLELAVGYEQYFGPGTRLTVT.

At least ten counts were recorded for this clonotype. This chain joins TRBV9 and TRBJ1-1; 8 bases are shared with TRBD1. Germline loops: CDR1 SGDLS, CDR2 YYNGEE. J lost 11 bases, V lost 0 bases, and 3 bases had no gene match. The CDR3 consists of 12 residues. CDR3 DNA sequence: TGTGCCAGCAGCGTAGTCACAGGGGGGGCTTTCTTT. Encoded protein: CASSVVTGGAFF.

In regard to this clonotype: Since the CDR3 does not end with the conserved phenylalanine or tryptophan, this likely comes from a read error. This chain links TRBV10-2 with TRBJ1-2; D may be TRBD1 (6 bases). CDR1 WSHSY and CDR2 SAAADI come from the germline V gene. This CDR3 contains 14 residues. CDR3: CATSGGQNNYGYTL. The CDR3 region has the DNA TGTGCCACCAGTGGTGGACAGAATAACTATGGCTACACCCTC.

This clonotype occurred once. This sequence joins TRBV12-3 or TRBV12-4 and TRBJ2-7; TRBD2 matches 8 bases. The CDR3 covers 17 residues. V dropped 6 bases and J dropped 5; count of bases not matched to a gene: 18. CDR3: CASSSSLFAAGAHEQYF. CDR3 nucleotides: TGTGCCAGCAGCTCGAGTCTATTCGCAGCGGGAGCGCACGAGCAGTACTTC.

V usage is TRBV24-1 and J usage is TRBJ2-7, with D perhaps matching TRBD1 (6 bases). CDR3 size: 16 residues. Trimming pared 2 bases from V and 6 bases from J, leaving 19 bases between. The germline V gene encodes CDR1 KGHDR and CDR2 SFDVKD. The CDR3 DNA reads as TGTGCCACCAGTGATTCGACTCGTCGTGGGGGCTCCGAGCAGTACTTC. Translation gives CATSDSTRRGGSEQYF.

This sequence joins TRBV5-5 and TRBJ1-1; D may be TRBD1 (5 bases). This CDR3 has 15 residues. Germline CDR1 SGHKS, CDR2 YYEKEE (reference sequence). Trimming stripped 2 bases from V and 1 base from J, with 12 bases between. In nucleotides, the CDR3 is TGTGCCAGCAGCTTACGGTCAGGGACGAACACTGAAGCTTTCTTT. Protein: CASSLRSGTNTEAFF.

At least ten counts were recorded for this clonotype. The gene calls are TRBV5-6 and TRBJ2-7; D could derive from TRBD1 or TRBD2 (5 bases each). The CDR3 has 17 amino acids. Germline V CDR1 and CDR2: SGHDT, YYEEEE. Trimming removed 4 bases from V and 4 bases from J, with 24 bases in between. The CDR3: CASSLSPGRKAVYEQYF. Written as DNA, the CDR3 is TGTGCCAGCAGCCTATCTCCGGGACGAAAGGCCGTGTACGAGCAGTACTTC.

This clonotype was counted many times. The rearrangement uses TRBV12-3 or TRBV12-4 and TRBJ1-2; the D gene is possibly TRBD1 (6 bases). V gave up 7 bases and J gave up 8 bases, with 20 bases separating them. The CDR3 has 14 amino acids. The CDR3 protein is CASTPGGGTEGYTF. The CDR3 DNA follows: TGTGCCAGCACCCCCGGTGGGGGCACGGAGGGCTACACCTTC.

Ten or more counts support this clonotype. V and J are TRBV10-1 and TRBJ2-7, with TRBD2 identical over 9 bases. Trimming removed 2 bases from V and 4 bases from J; junction bases left unmatched: 6. The CDR3 covers 15 residues. Per the germline V gene, CDR1 is WNHNN and CDR2 is SYGVQD (reference sequence). CDR3 protein: CASSETSGQTYEQYF. CDR3 in DNA: TGCGCCAGCAGTGAGACTAGCGGGCAAACTTACGAGCAGTACTTC.

This clonotype was recorded at least ten times. This chain uses TRBV6-6 with TRBJ1-5; D may be TRBD1 (5 bases). Looked up from germline, CDR1 is MNHNY and CDR2 is SVGAGI (reference sequence). V was clipped by 2 bases and J by 11 bases, with 16 bases between them. The CDR3 consists of 14 residues. The CDR3, as DNA: TGTGCCAGCAGTTACCCTTCCTCTGGGGGGGCCCAGCATTTT. This sequence encodes CASSYPSSGGAQHF.

This clonotype was detected only a few times. The chain has TRBV5-1 and TRBJ1-1; 9 positions match TRBD1. Germline trimming cut 0 bases from V and 5 bases from J; bases unmatched to any gene: 8. The germline V gene has CDR1 SGHRS and CDR2 YFSETQ. This CDR3 has 16 amino acids. CDR3 coding DNA: TGCGCCAGCAGCTTGGCCCAGGACAGGGGTAGGACTGAAGCTTTCTTT. Translated, it gives CASSLAQDRGRTEAFF.

This clonotype occurred many times. The J gene is TRBJ1-2, the V gene TRBV7-2; D gene uncertain. CDR1 and CDR2 from the germline V gene are SGHTA and FQGNSA. The CDR3 loop spans 13 amino acids. Trimming stripped 5 bases from V and 3 bases from J, with 10 bases between. The CDR3 nucleotides read TGTGCCAGCAGCCGCGGGTTGTACTATGGCTACACCTTC. Protein product: CASSRGLYYGYTF.

This clonotype has ten or more counts. An end of the junction does not agree with germline; a read error may underlie this. This chain uses TRBV27 with TRBJ1-1; TRBD1 is a possible D gene (6 bases). CDR3 size: 11 residues. Germline V gene data show CDR1 as MNHEY and CDR2 as SMNVEV (reference sequence). CDR3 amino acids: CASSFGDTESF. DNA for the CDR3: TGTGCCAGCAGTTTCGGGGACACCGAGTCATTT.

The CDR3 nucleotides are TGTGCCAGCAGCTTAGCTGCGACAGGGAACTACGAGCAGTACTTC. Its translation is CASSLAATGNYEQYF. The genes are TRBV7-6 and TRBJ2-7, with 7 bases that match TRBD1. The CDR3 length is 15 residues. V was pared by 0 bases and J by 3 bases, with 5 bases of the junction left unmatched. In germline, CDR1 is SGHVS, CDR2 FNYEAQ.

As for this clonotype: This may stem from a read error, because a much larger clone lies one nucleotide away. The chain joins TRBV11-2 to TRBJ1-3; the D is unclear. CDR1 SGHAT and CDR2 FQNNGV come from the germline V gene. This CDR3 comprises 13 residues. Trimming removed 6 bases at V and 2 bases at J, with 8 bases between. The chain's CDR3 is CASRQSPGNTIYF. For the CDR3, the DNA is TGTGCCAGCAGGCAGAGCCCTGGAAACACCATATATTTT.

This clonotype was detected once. A much larger clonotype is one base distant, so this may be a read error. This chain connects TRBV6-2 or TRBV6-3 to TRBJ1-6, with D uncertain. The CDR3 length is 14 residues. CDR1 and CDR2 (germline): MNHEY, SVGEGT. CDR3 bases: TGTGCCAGCAGAAGAGTCTCCTATAATTCATCCCTCCACTTT. Translation: CASRRVSYNSSLHF.

Ten or more counts support this clonotype. The chain combines TRBV5-1 with TRBJ1-5; TRBD1 might be the D (5 bases). This CDR3 is 15 amino acids long. In germline, CDR1 is SGHRS, CDR2 YFSETQ. Trimming stripped 4 bases from V and 8 bases from J, with 19 bases between. The CDR3 reads CASSPGAGPGEPQHF. DNA of the CDR3: TGCGCCAGCAGCCCCGGGGCAGGTCCTGGAGAGCCCCAGCATTTT.

V and J are TRBV7-2 and TRBJ1-2, with a weak D call TRBD1 (6 bases). Germline loops: CDR1 SGHTA, CDR2 FQGNSA. The CDR3 is 13 residues long. V was clipped by 5 bases and J by 4 bases, with 11 bases between them. CDR3 sequence (DNA): TGTGCCAGCAGCGTAGGCAGGGGCTATGGCTACACCTTC. Translated: CASSVGRGYGYTF.